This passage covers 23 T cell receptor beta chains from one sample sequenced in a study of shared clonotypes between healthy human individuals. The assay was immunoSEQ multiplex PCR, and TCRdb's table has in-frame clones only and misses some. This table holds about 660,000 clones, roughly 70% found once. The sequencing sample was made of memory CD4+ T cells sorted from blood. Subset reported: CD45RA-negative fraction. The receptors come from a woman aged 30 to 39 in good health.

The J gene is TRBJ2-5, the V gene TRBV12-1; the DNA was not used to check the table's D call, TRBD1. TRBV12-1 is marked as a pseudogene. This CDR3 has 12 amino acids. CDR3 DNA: TGTGCCAGCAGCCCCGGGACAGGGACTTGGTACTTC. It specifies CASSPGTGTWYF.

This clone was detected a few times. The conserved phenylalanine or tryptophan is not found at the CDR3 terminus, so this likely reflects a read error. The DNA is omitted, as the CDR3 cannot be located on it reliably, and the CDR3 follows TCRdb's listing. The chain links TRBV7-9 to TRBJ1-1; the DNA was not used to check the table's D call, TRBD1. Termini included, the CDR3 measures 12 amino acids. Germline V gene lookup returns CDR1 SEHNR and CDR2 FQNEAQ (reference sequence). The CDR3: CASSSPPLTGPV.

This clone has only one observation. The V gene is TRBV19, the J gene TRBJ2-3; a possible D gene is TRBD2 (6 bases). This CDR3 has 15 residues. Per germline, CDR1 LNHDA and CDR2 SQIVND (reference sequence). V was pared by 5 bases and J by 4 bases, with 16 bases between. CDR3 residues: CASSPPTSFADTQYF. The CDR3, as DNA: TGTGCCAGTAGTCCCCCGACTAGTTTCGCAGATACGCAGTATTTT.

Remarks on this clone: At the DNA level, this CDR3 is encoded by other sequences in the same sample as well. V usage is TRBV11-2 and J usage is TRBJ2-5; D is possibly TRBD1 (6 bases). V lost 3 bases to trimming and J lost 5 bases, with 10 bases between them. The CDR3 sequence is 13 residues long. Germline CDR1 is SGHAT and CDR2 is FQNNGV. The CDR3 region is CASSFGQGETQYF. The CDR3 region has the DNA TGTGCCAGCAGCTTTGGGCAGGGGGAGACCCAGTACTTC. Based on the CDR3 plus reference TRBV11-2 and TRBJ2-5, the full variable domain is EAGVAQSPRYKIIEKRQSVAFWCNPISGHATLYWYQQILGQGPKLLIQFQNNGVVDDSQLPKDRFSAERLKGVDSTLKIQPAKLEDSAVYLCASSFGQGETQYFGPGTRLLVL.

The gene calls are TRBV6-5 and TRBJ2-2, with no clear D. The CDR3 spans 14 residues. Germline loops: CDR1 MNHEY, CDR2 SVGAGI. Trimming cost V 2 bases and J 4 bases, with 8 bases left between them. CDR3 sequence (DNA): TGTGCCAGCAGTTACGCAGAAAGCACCGGGGAGCTGTTTTTT. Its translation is CASSYAESTGELFF.

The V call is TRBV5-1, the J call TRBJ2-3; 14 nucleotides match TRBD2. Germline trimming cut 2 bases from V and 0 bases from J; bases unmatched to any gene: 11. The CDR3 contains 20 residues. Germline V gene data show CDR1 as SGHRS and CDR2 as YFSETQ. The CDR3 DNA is TGCGCCAGCAGCTTCGGACTAGCGGGAGGTAGACGAACTAGCACAGATACGCAGTATTTT. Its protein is CASSFGLAGGRRTSTDTQYF.

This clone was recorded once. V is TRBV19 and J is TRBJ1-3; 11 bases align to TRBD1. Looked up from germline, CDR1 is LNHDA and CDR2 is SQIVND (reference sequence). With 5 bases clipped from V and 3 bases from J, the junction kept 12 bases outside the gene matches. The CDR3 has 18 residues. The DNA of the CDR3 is TGTGCCAGTAGTGACCGGACAGGGGGCCGTAAAGGTGGAAACACCATATATTTT. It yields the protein CASSDRTGGRKGGNTIYF.

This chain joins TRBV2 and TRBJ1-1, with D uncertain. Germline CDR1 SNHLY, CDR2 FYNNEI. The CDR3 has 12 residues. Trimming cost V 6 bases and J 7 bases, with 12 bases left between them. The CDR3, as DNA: TGTGCCAGCAGCGACCCGACCTTTGAAGCTTTCTTT. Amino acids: CASSDPTFEAFF.

The CDR3 here is CASSPRVNTEAFF. DNA for the CDR3: TGTGCCAGCAGCCCCCGGGTTAACACTGAAGCTTTCTTT. The chain carries TRBV7-9 and TRBJ1-1, with no clear D. The V end lost 5 bases, the J end lost 2 bases, and 9 bases lay between the germline ends. Germline lookup yields CDR1 SEHNR and CDR2 FQNEAQ (reference sequence). The CDR3 runs 13 residues.

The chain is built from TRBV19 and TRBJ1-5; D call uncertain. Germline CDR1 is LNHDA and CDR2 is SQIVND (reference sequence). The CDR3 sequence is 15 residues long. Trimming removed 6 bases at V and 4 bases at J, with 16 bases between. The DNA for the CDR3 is TGTGCCAGTAGCTTGGGGTCCGTTAGTAATCAGCCCCAGCATTTT. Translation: CASSLGSVSNQPQHF.

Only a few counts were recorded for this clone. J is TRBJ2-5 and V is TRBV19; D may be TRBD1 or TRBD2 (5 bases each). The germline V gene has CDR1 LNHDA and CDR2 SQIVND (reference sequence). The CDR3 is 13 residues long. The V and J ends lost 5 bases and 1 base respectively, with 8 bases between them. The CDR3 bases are TGTGCCAGTAGTGGGACCACCCAAGAGACCCAGTACTTC. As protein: CASSGTTQETQYF.

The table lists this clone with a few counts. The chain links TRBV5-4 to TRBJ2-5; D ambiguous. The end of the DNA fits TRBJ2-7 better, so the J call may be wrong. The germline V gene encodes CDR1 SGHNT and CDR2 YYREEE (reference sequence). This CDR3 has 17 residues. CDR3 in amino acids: CASSLAPDFFGSYEQYF. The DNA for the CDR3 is TGTGCCAGCAGCTTGGCACCAGATTTCTTCGGCTCCTACGAGCAGTACTTC.

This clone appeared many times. In DNA form, the CDR3 reads TGCGCCAGCAGAGGGGATAGGGCTACGCAGTATTTT. It encodes CASRGDRATQYF. This chain joins TRBV10-2 and TRBJ2-3; a weak D match, TRBD1 (5 bases). This CDR3 has 12 residues. Deletions cut 6 bases from V and 8 bases from J, with 12 bases between. Germline V gene data show CDR1 as WSHSY and CDR2 as SAAADI.

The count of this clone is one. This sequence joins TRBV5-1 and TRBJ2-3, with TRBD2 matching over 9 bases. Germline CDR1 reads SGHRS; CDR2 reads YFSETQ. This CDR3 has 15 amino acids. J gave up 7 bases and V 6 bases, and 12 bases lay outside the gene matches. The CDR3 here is CASKVGLAGEYTQYF. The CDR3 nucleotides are TGCGCCAGCAAAGTGGGACTAGCCGGGGAGTATACGCAGTATTTT. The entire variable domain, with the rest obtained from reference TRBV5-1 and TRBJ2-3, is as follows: KAGVTQTPRYLIKTRGQQVTLSCSPISGHRSVSWYQQTPGQGLQFLFEYFSETQRNKGNFPGRFSGRQFSNSRSEMNVSTLELGDSALYLCASKVGLAGEYTQYFGPGTRLTVL.

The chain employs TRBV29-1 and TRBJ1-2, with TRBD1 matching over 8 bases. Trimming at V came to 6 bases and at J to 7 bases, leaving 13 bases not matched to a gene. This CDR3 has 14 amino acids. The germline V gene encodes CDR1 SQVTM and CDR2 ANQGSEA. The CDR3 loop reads CSVVTGDGGRGYTF. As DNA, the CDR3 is TGCAGCGTCGTGACAGGGGATGGCGGTCGTGGCTACACCTTC.

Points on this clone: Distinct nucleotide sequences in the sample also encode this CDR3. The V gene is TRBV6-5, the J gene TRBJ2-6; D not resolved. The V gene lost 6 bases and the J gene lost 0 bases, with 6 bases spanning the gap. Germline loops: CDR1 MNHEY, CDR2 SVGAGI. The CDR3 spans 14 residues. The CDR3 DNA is TGTGCCAGCAGCAGGAGCTCTGGGGCCAACGTCCTGACTTTC. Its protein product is CASSRSSGANVLTF.

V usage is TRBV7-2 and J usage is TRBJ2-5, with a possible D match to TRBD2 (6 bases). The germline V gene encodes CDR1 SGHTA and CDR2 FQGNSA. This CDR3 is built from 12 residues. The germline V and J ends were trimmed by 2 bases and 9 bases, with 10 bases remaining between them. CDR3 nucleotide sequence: TGTGCCAGCAGCTTATCGTGGGGGGCCCAGTACTTC. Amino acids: CASSLSWGAQYF.

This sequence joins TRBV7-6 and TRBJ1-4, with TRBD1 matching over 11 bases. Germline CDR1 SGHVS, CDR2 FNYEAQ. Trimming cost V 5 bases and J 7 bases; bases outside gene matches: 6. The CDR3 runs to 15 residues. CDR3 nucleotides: TGTGCCAGCAGCGCCCGGGACAGGGGGGTTGAAAAACTGTTTTTT. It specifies CASSARDRGVEKLFF.

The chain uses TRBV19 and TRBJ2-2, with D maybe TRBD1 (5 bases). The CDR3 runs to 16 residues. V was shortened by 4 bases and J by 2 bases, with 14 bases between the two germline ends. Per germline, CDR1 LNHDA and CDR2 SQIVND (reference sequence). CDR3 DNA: TGTGCCAGTAGTACCCCCAGGCAGGGTAACACCGGGGAGCTGTTTTTT. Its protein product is CASSTPRQGNTGELFF. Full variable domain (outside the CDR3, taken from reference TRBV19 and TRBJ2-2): DGGITQSPKYLFRKEGQNVTLSCEQNLNHDAMYWYRQDPGQGLRLIYYSQIVNDFQKGDIAEGYSVSREKKESFPLTVTSAQKNPTAFYLCASSTPRQGNTGELFFGEGSRLTVL.

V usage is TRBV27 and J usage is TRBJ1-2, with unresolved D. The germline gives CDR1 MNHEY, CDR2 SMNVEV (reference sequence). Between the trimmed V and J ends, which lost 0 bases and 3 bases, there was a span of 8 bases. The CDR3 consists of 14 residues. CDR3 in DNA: TGTGCCAGCAGTTTATCGAGGGAAGACTATGGCTACACCTTC. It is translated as CASSLSREDYGYTF.

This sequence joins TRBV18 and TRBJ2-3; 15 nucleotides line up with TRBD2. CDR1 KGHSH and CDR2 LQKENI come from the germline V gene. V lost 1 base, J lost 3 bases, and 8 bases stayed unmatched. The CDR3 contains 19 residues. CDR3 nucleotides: TGTGCCAGCTCACCACTCGGATGGACTAGCGGGAGGGCAACAGATACGCAGTATTTT. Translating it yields CASSPLGWTSGRATDTQYF.

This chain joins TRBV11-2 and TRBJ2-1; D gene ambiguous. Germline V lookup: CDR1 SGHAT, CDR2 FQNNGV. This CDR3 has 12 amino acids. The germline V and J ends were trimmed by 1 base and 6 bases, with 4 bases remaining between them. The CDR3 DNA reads TGTGCCAGCAGCTTAGGGGCCAATGAGCAGTTCTTC. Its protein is CASSLGANEQFF.

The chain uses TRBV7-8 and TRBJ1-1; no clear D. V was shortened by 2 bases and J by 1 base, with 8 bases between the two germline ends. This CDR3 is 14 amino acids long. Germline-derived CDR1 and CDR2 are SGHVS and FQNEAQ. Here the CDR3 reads CASSLPRQNTEAFF. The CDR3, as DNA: TGTGCCAGCAGCTTACCCCGACAGAACACTGAAGCTTTCTTT. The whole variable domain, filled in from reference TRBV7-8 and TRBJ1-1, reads GAGVSQSPRYKVAKRGQDVALRCDPISGHVSLFWYQQALGQGPEFLTYFQNEAQLDKSGLPSDRFFAERPEGSVSTLKIQRTQQEDSAVYLCASSLPRQNTEAFFGQGTRLTVV.